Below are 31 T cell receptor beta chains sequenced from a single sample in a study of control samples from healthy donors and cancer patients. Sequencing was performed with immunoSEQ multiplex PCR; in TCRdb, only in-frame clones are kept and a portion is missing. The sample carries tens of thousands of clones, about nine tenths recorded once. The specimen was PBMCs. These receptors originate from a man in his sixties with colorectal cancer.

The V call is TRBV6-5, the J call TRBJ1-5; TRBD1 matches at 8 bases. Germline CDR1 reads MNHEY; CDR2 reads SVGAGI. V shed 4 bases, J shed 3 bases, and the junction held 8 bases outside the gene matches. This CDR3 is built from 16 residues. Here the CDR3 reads CASSSLGQGFNQPQHF. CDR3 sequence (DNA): TGTGCCAGCAGTTCCCTCGGACAGGGCTTCAATCAGCCCCAGCATTTT.

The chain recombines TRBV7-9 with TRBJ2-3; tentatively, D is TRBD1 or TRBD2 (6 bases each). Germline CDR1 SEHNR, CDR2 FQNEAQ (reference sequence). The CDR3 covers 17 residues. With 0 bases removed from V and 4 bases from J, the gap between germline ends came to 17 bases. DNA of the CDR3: TGTGCCAGCAGCTTAGCGGGCCGGGGGCCTCTCGCAGATACGCAGTATTTT. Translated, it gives CASSLAGRGPLADTQYF.

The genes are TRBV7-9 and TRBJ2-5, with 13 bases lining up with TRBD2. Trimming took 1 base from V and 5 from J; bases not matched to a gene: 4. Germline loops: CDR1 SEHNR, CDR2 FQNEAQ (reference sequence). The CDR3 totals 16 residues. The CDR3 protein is CASSLGLAGGHETQYF. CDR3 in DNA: TGTGCCAGCAGCTTAGGACTAGCGGGGGGACATGAGACCCAGTACTTC. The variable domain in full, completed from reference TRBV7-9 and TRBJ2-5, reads DTGVSQNPRHKITKRGQNVTFRCDPISEHNRLYWYRQTLGQGPEFLTYFQNEAQLEKSRLLSDRFSAERPKGSFSTLEIQRTEQGDSAMYLCASSLGLAGGHETQYFGPGTRLLVL.

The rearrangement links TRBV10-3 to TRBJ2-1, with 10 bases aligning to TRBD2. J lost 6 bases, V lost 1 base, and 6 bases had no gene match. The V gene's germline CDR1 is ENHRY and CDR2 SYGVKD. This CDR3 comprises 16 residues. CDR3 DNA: TGTGCCATCAGTGAGTGGACGAGCGGGGGGGCCAATGAGCAGTTCTTC. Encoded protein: CAISEWTSGGANEQFF.

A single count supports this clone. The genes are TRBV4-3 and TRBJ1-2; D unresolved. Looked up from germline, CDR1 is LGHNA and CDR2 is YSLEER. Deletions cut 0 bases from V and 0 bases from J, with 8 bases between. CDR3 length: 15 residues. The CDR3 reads CASSQDTSSNYGYTF. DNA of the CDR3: TGCGCCAGCAGCCAAGATACCTCCTCTAACTATGGCTACACCTTC.

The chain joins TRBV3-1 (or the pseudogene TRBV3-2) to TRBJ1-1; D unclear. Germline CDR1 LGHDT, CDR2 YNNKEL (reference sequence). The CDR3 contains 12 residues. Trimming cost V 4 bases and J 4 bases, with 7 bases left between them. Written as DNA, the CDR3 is TGTGCCAGCAGCCCCACGGGCACTGAAGCTTTCTTT. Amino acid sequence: CASSPTGTEAFF.

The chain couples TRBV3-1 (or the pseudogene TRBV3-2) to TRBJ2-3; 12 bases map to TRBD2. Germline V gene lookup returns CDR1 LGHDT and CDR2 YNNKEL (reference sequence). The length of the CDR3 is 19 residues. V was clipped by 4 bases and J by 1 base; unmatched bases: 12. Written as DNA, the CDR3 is TGTGCCAGCAGCCCCCACGGTCTAGCGGGGGGGCCGGGCACAGATACGCAGTATTTT. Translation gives CASSPHGLAGGPGTDTQYF.

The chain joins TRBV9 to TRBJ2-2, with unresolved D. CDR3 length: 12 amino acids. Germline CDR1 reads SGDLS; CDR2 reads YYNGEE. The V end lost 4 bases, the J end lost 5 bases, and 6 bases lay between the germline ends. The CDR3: CASSSVTGELFF. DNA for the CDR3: TGTGCCAGCAGCTCCGTGACCGGGGAGCTGTTTTTT.

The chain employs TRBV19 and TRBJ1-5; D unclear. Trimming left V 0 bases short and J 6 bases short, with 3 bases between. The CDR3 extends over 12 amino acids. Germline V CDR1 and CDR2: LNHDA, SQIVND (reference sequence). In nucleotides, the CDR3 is TGTGCCAGTAGTATAGAACGTCAGCCCCAGCATTTT. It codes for CASSIERQPQHF.

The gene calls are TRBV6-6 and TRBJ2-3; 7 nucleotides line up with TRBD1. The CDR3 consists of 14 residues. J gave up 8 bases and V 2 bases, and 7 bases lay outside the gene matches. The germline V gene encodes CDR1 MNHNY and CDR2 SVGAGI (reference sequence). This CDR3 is CASSYDRDGITQYF. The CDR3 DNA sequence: TGTGCCAGCAGTTACGACAGGGACGGCATTACGCAGTATTTT.

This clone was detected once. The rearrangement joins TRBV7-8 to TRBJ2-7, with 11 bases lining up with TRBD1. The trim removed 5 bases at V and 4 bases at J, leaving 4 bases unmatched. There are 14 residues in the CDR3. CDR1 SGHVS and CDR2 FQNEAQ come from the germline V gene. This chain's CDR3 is CASSPGTGGYEQYF. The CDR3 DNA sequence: TGTGCCAGCAGCCCCGGGACAGGGGGTTACGAGCAGTACTTC.

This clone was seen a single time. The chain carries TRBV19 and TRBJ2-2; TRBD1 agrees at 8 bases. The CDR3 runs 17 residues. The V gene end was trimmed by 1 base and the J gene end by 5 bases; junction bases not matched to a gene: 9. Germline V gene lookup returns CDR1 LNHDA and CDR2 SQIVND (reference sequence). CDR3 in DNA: TGTGCCAGTAGTATAGCGGGCAGGGGGCGATTTACCGGGGAGCTGTTTTTT. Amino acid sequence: CASSIAGRGRFTGELFF.

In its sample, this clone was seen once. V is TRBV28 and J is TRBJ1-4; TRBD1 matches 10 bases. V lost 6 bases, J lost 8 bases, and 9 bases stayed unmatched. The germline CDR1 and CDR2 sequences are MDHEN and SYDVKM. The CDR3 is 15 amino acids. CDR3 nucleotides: TGTGCCAGCAGAACGCCGGGGACAGGGGACGAAAAACTGTTTTTT. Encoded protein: CASRTPGTGDEKLFF.

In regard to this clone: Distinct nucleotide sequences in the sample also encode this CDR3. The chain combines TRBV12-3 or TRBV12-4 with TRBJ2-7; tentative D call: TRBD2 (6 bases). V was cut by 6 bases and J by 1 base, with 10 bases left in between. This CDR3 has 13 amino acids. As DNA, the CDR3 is TGTGCCAGCAGCTGGGACTCGTCCTACGAGCAGTACTTC. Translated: CASSWDSSYEQYF.

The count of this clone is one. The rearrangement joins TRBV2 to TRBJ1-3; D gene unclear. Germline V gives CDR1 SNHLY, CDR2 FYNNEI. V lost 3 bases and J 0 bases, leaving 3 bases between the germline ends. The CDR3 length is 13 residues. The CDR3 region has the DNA TGTGCCAGCAGTGATGCCTCTGGAAACACCATATATTTT. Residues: CASSDASGNTIYF.

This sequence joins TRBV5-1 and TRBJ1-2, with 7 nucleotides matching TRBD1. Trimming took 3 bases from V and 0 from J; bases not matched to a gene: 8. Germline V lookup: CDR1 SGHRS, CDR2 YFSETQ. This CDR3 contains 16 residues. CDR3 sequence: CASSSSGQAPNYGYTF. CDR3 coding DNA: TGCGCCAGCAGCTCGAGCGGACAGGCTCCTAACTATGGCTACACCTTC. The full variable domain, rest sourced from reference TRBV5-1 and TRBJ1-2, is KAGVTQTPRYLIKTRGQQVTLSCSPISGHRSVSWYQQTPGQGLQFLFEYFSETQRNKGNFPGRFSGRQFSNSRSEMNVSTLELGDSALYLCASSSSGQAPNYGYTFGSGTRLTVV.

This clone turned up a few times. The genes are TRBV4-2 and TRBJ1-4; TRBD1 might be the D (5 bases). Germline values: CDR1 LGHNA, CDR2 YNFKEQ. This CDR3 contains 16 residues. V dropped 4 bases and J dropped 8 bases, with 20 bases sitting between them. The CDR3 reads CASSRGEPEGEEKLFF. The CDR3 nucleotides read TGTGCCAGCAGCCGAGGGGAGCCCGAGGGCGAGGAAAAACTGTTTTTT.

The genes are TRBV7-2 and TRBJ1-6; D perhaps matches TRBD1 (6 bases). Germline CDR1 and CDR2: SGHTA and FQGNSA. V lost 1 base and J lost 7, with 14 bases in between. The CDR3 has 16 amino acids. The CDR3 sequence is CASSLVGGQRNSPLHF. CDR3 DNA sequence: TGTGCCAGCAGCTTAGTGGGGGGACAAAGGAATTCACCCCTCCACTTT.

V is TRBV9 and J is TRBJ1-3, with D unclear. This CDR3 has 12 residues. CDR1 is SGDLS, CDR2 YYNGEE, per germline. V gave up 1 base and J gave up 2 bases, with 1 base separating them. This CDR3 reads CASSVPGNTIYF. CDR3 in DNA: TGTGCCAGCAGCGTACCTGGAAACACCATATATTTT.

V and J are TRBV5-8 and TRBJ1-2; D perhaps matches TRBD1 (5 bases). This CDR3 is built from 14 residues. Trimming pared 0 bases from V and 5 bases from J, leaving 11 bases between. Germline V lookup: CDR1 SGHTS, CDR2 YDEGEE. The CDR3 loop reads CASSLEGRFYGYTF. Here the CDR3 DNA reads TGTGCCAGCAGCTTGGAGGGGCGGTTTTATGGCTACACCTTC.

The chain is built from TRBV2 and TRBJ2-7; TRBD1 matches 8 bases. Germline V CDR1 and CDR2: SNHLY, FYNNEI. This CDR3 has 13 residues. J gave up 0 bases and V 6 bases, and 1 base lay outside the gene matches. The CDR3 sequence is CASRGQVSYEQYF. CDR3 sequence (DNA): TGTGCCAGCAGGGGACAGGTCTCCTACGAGCAGTACTTC.

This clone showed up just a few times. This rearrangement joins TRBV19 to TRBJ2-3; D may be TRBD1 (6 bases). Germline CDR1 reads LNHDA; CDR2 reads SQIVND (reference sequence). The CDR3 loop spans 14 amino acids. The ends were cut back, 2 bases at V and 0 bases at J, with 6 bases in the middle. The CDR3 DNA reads TGTGCCAGTAGTATAACAGGGAGCACAGATACGCAGTATTTT. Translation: CASSITGSTDTQYF.

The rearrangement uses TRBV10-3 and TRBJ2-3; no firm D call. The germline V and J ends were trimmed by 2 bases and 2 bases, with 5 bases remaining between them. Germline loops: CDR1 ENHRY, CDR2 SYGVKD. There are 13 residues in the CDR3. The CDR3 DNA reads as TGTGCCATCAGTGAGGTCGCCACAGATACGCAGTATTTT. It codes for CAISEVATDTQYF.

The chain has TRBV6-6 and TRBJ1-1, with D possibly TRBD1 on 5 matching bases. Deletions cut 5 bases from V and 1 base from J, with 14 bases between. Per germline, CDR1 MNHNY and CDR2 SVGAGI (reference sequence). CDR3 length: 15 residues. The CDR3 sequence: CASSILRGTNTEAFF. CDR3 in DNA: TGTGCCAGCAGTATCCTCCGGGGGACGAACACTGAAGCTTTCTTT.

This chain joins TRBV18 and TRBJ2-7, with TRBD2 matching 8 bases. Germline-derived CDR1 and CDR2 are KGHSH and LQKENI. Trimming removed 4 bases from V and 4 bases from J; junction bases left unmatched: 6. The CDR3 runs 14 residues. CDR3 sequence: CASSRGLGGYEQYF. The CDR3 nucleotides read TGTGCCAGCTCACGGGGACTAGGAGGTTACGAGCAGTACTTC.

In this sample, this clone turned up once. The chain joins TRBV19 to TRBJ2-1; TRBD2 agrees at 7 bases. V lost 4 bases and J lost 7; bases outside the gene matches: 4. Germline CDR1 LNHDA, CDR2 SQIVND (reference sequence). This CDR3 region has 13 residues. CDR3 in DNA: TGTGCCAGTAGTACGGGGGGAGGGAATGAGCAGTTCTTC. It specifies CASSTGGGNEQFF.

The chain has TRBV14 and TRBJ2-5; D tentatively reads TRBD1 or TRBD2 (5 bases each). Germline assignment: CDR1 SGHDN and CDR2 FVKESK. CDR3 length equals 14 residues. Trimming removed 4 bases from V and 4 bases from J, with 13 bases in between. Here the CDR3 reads CASSPRTGRETQYF. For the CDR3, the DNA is TGTGCCAGCAGCCCCCGAACGGGGCGAGAGACCCAGTACTTC.

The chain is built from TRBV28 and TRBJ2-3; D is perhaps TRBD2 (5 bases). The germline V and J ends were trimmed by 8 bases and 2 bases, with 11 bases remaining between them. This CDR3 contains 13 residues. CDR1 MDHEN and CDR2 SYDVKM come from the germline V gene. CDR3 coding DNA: TGTGCCAGCCAAAAGGGAGACACAGATACGCAGTATTTT. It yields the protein CASQKGDTDTQYF.

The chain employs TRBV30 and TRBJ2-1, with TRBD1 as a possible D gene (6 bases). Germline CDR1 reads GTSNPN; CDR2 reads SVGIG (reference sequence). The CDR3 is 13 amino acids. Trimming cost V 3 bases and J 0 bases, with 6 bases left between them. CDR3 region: CAWSRGSYNEQFF. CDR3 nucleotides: TGTGCCTGGAGCAGGGGCTCCTACAATGAGCAGTTCTTC. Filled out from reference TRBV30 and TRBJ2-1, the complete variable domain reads SQTIHQWPATLVQPVGSPLSLECTVEGTSNPNLYWYRQAAGRGLQLLFYSVGIGQISSEVPQNLSASRPQDRQFILSSKKLLLSDSGFYLCAWSRGSYNEQFFGPGTRLTVL.

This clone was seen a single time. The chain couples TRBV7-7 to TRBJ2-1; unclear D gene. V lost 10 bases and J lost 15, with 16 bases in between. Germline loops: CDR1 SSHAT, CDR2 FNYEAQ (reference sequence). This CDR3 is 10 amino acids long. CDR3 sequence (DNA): TGTGCCACCGAGCGAGAGTGGTGGTTCTTC. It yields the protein CATEREWWFF.

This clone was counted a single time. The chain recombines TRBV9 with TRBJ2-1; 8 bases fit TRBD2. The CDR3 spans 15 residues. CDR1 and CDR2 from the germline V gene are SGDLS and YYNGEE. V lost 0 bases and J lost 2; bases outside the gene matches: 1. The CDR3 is CASSVATSAYNEQFF. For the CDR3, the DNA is TGTGCCAGCAGCGTAGCGACTAGCGCCTACAATGAGCAGTTCTTC.